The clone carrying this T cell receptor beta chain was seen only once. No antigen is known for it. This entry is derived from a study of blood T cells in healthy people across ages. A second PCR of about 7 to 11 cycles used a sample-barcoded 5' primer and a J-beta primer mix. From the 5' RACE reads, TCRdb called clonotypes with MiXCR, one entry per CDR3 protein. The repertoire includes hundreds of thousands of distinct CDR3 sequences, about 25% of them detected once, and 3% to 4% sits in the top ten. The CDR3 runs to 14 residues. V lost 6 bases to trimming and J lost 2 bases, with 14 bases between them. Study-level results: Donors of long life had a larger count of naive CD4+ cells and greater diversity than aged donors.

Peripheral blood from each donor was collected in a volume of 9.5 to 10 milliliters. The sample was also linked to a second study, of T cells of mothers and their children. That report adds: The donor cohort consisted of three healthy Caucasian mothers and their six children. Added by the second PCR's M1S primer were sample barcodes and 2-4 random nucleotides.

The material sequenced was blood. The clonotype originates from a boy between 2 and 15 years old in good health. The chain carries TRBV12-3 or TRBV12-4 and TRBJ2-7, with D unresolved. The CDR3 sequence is CASSPLSLPYEQYF. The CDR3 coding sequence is TGTGCCAGCAGCCCTTTGTCCCTTCCCTACGAGCAGTACTTC.